This record covers a single T cell receptor (beta chain). This clonotype appeared many times. It lacks a known antigen. Base qualities are not recorded, but no much larger clone differs from it by a single base. Library creation used PCR. Instrument on record: Illumina MiSeq. Purification of total RNA was performed with the Qiagen AllPrep DNA/RNA kit. Before any analysis, reads coming from multiple sequencing runs of the same library were combined into one pool. Processing in the source paper ran as follows. Only reads with exact TCR constant sequence were kept, trimmed to 150 nt, and grouped by their 12-nt molecular barcodes. Reads inside each barcode group were sub-clustered using a 15% Levenshtein threshold, and a quality-weighted consensus sequence was constructed for each RNA molecule. Non-functional sequences were excluded, and lower-count sequences lying one edit away from another sequence were also excluded. Based on a fit of two negative binomial distributions, barcode sub-clusters having less than 20% of the maximum read count were discarded. The public sequencing data were trimmed at Q25 with fastp and processed into clonotypes with MiXCR by TCRdb, which kept only in-frame beta chains. One record per CDR3 amino acid sequence lists the most common genes and DNA. The V and J calls here are based on TCRdb, not the publication. The sample profile shows fewer than 45,000 distinct CDR3 sequences; around 20% of them were found once. Of the sample, less than 9% falls within the top ten clones.

V was cut back by 5 bases and J by 3 bases, leaving a gap of 14 bases between them. Including cysteine and phenylalanine, the CDR3 has 15 amino acids. The kept DNA is CDR3 alone, 45 bases in frame from the first base. CDR1 and CDR2 are drawn from the germline V gene: MDHEN, SYDVKM. This entry belongs to a study of molecular identifiers for immune sequencing clone quantification listed by TCRdb under 2018. For context, the study as a whole: For a replicate experiment, RNA from around 20,000 or 100,000 naive CD8 T cells was divided into five aliquots, of which four were sequenced. CD8 T cells were used in a methods study to benchmark molecular-identifier clustering-based TCR repertoire sequencing (MIDCIRS) and TCR RNA copy counting. Results and caveats for the whole study, not just this receptor: In CMV-specific effector cells, clones with more than 20 RNA copies accounted for over 98% of molecules, whereas in naive cells such clones accounted for under 1%. When barcode sub-clustering was omitted, TCR diversity was inflated by chimeric consensus sequences, with chimeras reaching as high as 47%. Modeling gave about 3 recovered TCR RNA copies per cell versus around 10 by digital PCR, implying approximately 30% capture efficiency. A single cell's worth of spiked-in Jurkat TCR RNA was reported detectable even among 900,000 to 1,000,000 naive CD8 T cells. Highly expanded clone sizes could be underestimated if identical TCR molecules share a barcode.

Naive CD8 T cells, defined as CD8+CD4-CCR7+CD45RA+, were FACS-sorted into RLT Plus buffer on a BD FACSAria II. For a sensitivity comparison, a portion of naive CD8 T cell RNA was divided equally between MIDCIRS and a Smart-seq2-style 5'RACE protocol. Enrichment of CD8 T cells was performed with RosetteSep CD8+ T Cell Enrichment Cocktail and Ficoll-Paque, after which ACK red cell lysis was carried out. Source material: naive CD8+ T cells from blood, with Jurkat cell RNA spiked in. Reading the label with the study, this specimen's cell subset or site is: FACS-sorted CD8+CD4-CCR7+CD45RA+ naive T cells. The chain was built from TRBV28 and TRBJ2-1; TRBD2 could be the D gene, as 5 bases match. The TCR originated in a human donor in good health. Some libraries in this study had Jurkat cell RNA spiked in. The CDR3 region has the sequence CASSPRTSYYNEQFF. Read as DNA, the sequence is TGTGCCAGCAGTCCCCGGACTTCCTACTACAATGAGCAGTTCTTC.